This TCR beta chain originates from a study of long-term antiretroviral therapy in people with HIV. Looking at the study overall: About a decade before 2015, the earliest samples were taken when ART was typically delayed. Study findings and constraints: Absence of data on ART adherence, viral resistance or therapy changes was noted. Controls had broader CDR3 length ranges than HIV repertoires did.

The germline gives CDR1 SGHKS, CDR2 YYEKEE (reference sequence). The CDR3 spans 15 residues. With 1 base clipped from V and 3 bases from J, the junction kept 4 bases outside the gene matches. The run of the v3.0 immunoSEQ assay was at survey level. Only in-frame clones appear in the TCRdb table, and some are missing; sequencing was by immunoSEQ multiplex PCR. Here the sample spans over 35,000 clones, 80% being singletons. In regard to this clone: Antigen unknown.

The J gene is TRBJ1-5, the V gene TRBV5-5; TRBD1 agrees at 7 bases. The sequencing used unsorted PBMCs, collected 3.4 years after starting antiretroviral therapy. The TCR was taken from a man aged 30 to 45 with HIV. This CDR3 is CASSLLQGSNQPQHF. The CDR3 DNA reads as TGTGCCAGCAGCTTGTTACAGGGGTCCAATCAGCCCCAGCATTTT.